Below are 9 T cell receptor beta chains sequenced from a single sample in a study of blood T cell repertoires in COVID-19. Profiling relied on immunoSEQ multiplex PCR, and the TCRdb table lists in-frame clones only, not all of them. Of approximately 180,000 clones listed, 70% to 90% are singletons. Sequenced sample: peripheral blood. These receptors all come from a human donor with active or convalescent COVID-19. The donor label of this sample is uncertain.

CDR3 loop: CASSQRDFKRDTQYF. The CDR3 DNA reads TGTGCCAGCAGCCAACGGGACTTTAAACGGGATACGCAGTATTTT. The gene calls are TRBV28 and TRBJ2-3, with a weak D call TRBD2 (6 bases). The CDR3 runs 15 residues. The V and J ends lost 6 bases and 6 bases respectively, with 19 bases between them. Germline assignment: CDR1 MDHEN and CDR2 SYDVKM.

The V gene is TRBV7-9, the J gene TRBJ1-5; a weak D match, TRBD1 (5 bases). The CDR3 is 14 residues long. The V gene lost 5 bases and the J gene lost 0 bases, with 8 bases spanning the gap. CDR1 and CDR2 (germline): SEHNR, FQNEAQ (reference sequence). The CDR3 protein is CASSQTDSNQPQHF. CDR3 coding DNA: TGTGCCAGCAGCCAGACAGATAGCAATCAGCCCCAGCATTTT.

This clone was counted only a few times. V is TRBV9 and J is TRBJ1-2; 8 nucleotides match TRBD1. With V trimmed by 0 bases and J by 7 bases, 8 bases remained unmatched. CDR3 length: 15 residues. Germline CDR1 reads SGDLS; CDR2 reads YYNGEE. The CDR3, as DNA: TGTGCCAGCAGCGTAGTAGTAACCACAGGGGGTGGCTACACCTTC. Its translation is CASSVVVTTGGGYTF.

The chain joins TRBV24-1 to TRBJ2-1; 8 bases are a match to TRBD2. The junction had 6 bases not matched to a gene; V was cut back by 5 bases and J by 1 base. The CDR3 is made up of 16 amino acids. Germline CDR1 KGHDR, CDR2 SFDVKD. CDR3 sequence (DNA): TGTGCCACCAGTGGTCGCGGGGGGTTTTCCTACAATGAGCAGTTCTTC. It yields the protein CATSGRGGFSYNEQFF.

This chain connects TRBV9 to TRBJ2-1; 11 bases map to TRBD1. The CDR3 has 17 amino acids. Germline V gene sequence: CDR1 SGDLS, CDR2 YYNGEE. V dropped 3 bases and J dropped 7; count of bases not matched to a gene: 12. The CDR3 sequence: CASSAHKGTGGGNEQFF. CDR3 DNA sequence: TGTGCCAGCAGCGCGCACAAAGGGACAGGGGGTGGGAATGAGCAGTTCTTC. Variable domain in full (rest from reference TRBV9 and TRBJ2-1): DSGVTQTPKHLITATGQRVTLRCSPRSGDLSVYWYQQSLDQGLQFLIQYYNGEERAKGNILERFSAQQFPDLHSELNLSSLELGDSALYFCASSAHKGTGGGNEQFFGPGTRLTVL.

Notes on this clone: The same CDR3 arises from other DNA sequences in this sample as well. The CDR3 nucleotides are TGTGCCAGCAGCCAAGGCGGCGGGGCAGATACGCAGTATTTT. It specifies CASSQGGGADTQYF. V gene TRBV3-1 (or the pseudogene TRBV3-2) combines with J gene TRBJ2-3; the D gene is possibly TRBD2 (6 bases). Trimming cost V 1 base and J 4 bases, with 9 bases left between them. This CDR3 spans 14 amino acids. Germline values: CDR1 LGHDT, CDR2 YNNKEL (reference sequence).

The J gene is TRBJ1-5, the V gene TRBV29-1; D is ambiguous. The CDR3 runs to 15 residues. V shed 5 bases and J shed 1 base, with 15 bases lying between them. Germline V gene lookup returns CDR1 SQVTM and CDR2 ANQGSEA. The CDR3 loop is CSVSLSSGSNQPQHF. The CDR3 DNA reads TGCAGCGTTAGTCTCAGCTCAGGCAGCAATCAGCCCCAGCATTTT.

The J gene is TRBJ1-5, the V gene TRBV28; 7 positions agree with TRBD1. Germline-derived CDR1 and CDR2 are MDHEN and SYDVKM. This CDR3 is 13 amino acids long. The V segment lost 6 bases and the J segment 8 bases; nucleotides outside the gene matches: 7. In nucleotides, the CDR3 is TGTGCCAGCAGCCAACGGCAGGGGGAGCCCCAGCATTTT. Translating it yields CASSQRQGEPQHF. Full variable domain (remainder filled in from reference TRBV28 and TRBJ1-5): DVKVTQSSRYLVKRTGEKVFLECVQDMDHENMFWYRQDPGLGLRLIYFSYDVKMKEKGDIPEGYSVSREKKERFSLILESASTNQTSMYLCASSQRQGEPQHFGDGTRLSIL.

This clone was counted a single time. V and J are TRBV5-1 and TRBJ2-1; 8 bases fit TRBD2. The V segment lost 4 bases and the J segment 2 bases; nucleotides outside the gene matches: 11. CDR1 is SGHRS, CDR2 YFSETQ, per germline. CDR3 size: 17 residues. The CDR3 region is CASSPGLVAGPYNEQFF. CDR3 nucleotides: TGCGCCAGCAGCCCTGGTCTGGTAGCGGGGCCCTACAATGAGCAGTTCTTC.